The source of this T cell receptor beta chain is a study of cytotoxic CD8 clonotypes in ibrutinib-treated CLL. Germline lookup yields CDR1 MNHEY and CDR2 SVGAGI. This CDR3 contains 15 residues. The V and J ends lost 4 bases and 1 base respectively, with 12 bases between them. Some clones are missing from TCRdb's copy, which holds only in-frame ones; the method was immunoSEQ multiplex PCR. The sample comprises over 150,000 clones, 72% of which are singletons, and around 15% rests with the top ten. The rearrangement links TRBV6-5 to TRBJ2-3; D may be TRBD2 (6 bases). The sequences come from PBMCs, collected after 24 months of ibrutinib treatment. This receptor was obtained from a human donor with chronic lymphocytic leukemia. CDR3 sequence: CASSSPGAGTDTQYF. CDR3 in DNA: TGTGCCAGCAGTTCCCCGGGAGCGGGCACAGATACGCAGTATTTT.